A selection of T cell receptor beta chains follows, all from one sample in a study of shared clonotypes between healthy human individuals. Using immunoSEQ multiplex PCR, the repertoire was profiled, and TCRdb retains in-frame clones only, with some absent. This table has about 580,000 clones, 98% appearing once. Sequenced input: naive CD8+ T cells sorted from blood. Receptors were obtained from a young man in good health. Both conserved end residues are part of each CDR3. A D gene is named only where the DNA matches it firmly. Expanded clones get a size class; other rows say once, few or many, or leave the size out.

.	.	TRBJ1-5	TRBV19	CASSNYGSSNQPQHF	TGTGCCAGTAGTAATTACGGGTCTAGCAATCAGCCCCAGCATTTT
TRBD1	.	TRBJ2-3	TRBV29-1	CSTSGTDRLPHDTQYF	TGCAGCACTTCCGGGACAGACCGACTTCCCCACGATACGCAGTATTTT
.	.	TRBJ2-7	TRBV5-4	CASSLPSQTYEQYF	TGTGCCAGCAGCCTACCGTCGCAAACCTACGAGCAGTACTTC
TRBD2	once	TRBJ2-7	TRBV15	CATSSGRAYEQYF	TGTGCCACCTCTAGCGGCCGAGCCTACGAGCAGTACTTC
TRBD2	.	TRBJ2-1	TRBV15	CATSRDRGILAAYNEQFF	TGTGCCACCAGCAGAGATCGGGGTATCCTAGCGGCATACAATGAGCAGTTCTTC
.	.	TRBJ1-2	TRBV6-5	CASSFNNRRDGYTF	TGTGCCAGCAGTTTTAATAACAGGAGGGATGGCTACACCTTC
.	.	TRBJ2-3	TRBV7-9	CASSPPRVGSTDTQYF	TGTGCCAGCAGCCCCCCTCGGGTCGGGAGCACAGATACGCAGTATTTT
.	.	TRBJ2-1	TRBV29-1	CSVVGGLAVYNEQFF	TGCAGCGTTGTGGGGGGGCTAGCGGTCTACAATGAGCAGTTCTTC
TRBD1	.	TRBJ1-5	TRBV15	CATSTRQGALGNQPQHF	TGTGCCACCAGCACGAGACAGGGGGCTTTGGGAAATCAGCCCCAGCATTTT
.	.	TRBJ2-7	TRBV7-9	CASSPSVDEQYF	TGTGCCAGCAGCCCATCAGTAGACGAGCAGTACTTC
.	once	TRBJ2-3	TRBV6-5	CASSSLGPDTDTQYF	TGTGCCAGCAGTTCATTGGGGCCCGACACAGATACGCAGTATTTT
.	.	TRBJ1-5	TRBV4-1	CASSQTENSNQPQHF	TGCGCCAGCAGCCAAACAGAGAATAGCAATCAGCCCCAGCATTTT
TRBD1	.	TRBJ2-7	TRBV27	CASRSQGWSYEQYF	TGTGCCAGCAGGTCACAGGGGTGGTCCTACGAGCAGTACTTC
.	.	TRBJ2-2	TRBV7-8	CASSLRDSNTGELFF	TGTGCCAGCAGCTTACGAGACTCGAACACCGGGGAGCTGTTTTTT
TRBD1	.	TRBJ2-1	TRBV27	CASSDRDRDNEQFF	TGTGCCAGCAGTGACCGGGACAGGGACAATGAGCAGTTCTTC
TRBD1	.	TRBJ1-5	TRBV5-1	CASSLQGAPTQPQHF	TGCGCCAGCAGCTTACAGGGGGCTCCTACTCAACCCCAGCATTTT
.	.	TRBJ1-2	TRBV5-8	CASSLVAYGYTF	TGTGCCAGCAGCTTGGTGGCCTATGGCTACACCTTC
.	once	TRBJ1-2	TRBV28	CASSQPQGPFNYGYTF	TGTGCCAGCAGCCAACCACAGGGACCATTCAACTATGGCTACACCTTC
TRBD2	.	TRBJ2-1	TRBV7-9	CASSPGLAGGSSYNEQFF	TGTGCCAGCAGCCCGGGACTAGCGGGAGGGAGCTCCTACAATGAGCAGTTCTTC
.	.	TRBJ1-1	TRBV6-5	CASRGGDTEAFF	TGTGCCAGCCGAGGCGGAGACACTGAAGCTTTCTTT
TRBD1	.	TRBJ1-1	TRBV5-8	CASSYRDRVTEAFF	TGTGCCAGCAGCTACCGAGACAGGGTCACTGAAGCTTTCTTT
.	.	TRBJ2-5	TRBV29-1	CSVDSFQETQYF	TGCAGCGTTGACAGTTTTCAAGAGACCCAGTACTTC
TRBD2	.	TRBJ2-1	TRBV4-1	CASSQDRTSGGNEQFF	TGCGCCAGCAGCCAAGACAGGACTAGCGGAGGCAATGAGCAGTTCTTC
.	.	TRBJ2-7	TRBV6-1	CASSEFSYEQYF	TGTGCCAGCAGTGAATTCAGCTACGAGCAGTACTTC
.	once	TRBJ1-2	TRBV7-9	CASSLGAGANYGYTF	TGTGCCAGCAGCTTAGGAGCAGGGGCTAACTATGGCTACACCTTC
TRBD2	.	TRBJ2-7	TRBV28	CASSLLAGDTEQYF	TGTGCCAGCAGTTTACTAGCGGGAGATACCGAGCAGTACTTC
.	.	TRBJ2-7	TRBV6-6	CASSPPLDEQYF	TGTGCCAGCAGCCCGCCTCTGGACGAGCAGTACTTC
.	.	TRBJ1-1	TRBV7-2	CASSLLGVNTEAFF	TGTGCCAGCAGCTTGTTAGGGGTGAACACTGAAGCTTTCTTT